This TCR beta chain appears in the sequencing data of a study of T cell responses to AZD1222 COVID-19 vaccine. Overall study findings and caveats: Two doses of AZD1222 preceded a rise in Spike-specific TCR breadth and depth. Sampling that yielded the repertoires occurred only after the peak T cell response. Per reports, nearly half of all spike-specific TCRs target regions that are unmutated in variants. The sample set comprised mostly white British donors with more females, and clonal diversity was possibly underestimated.

Trimming took 6 bases from V and 12 from J, leaving 12 bases between them. Germline values: CDR1 KGHSH, CDR2 LQKENI. There are 11 residues in the CDR3. Sequencing used immunoSEQ multiplex PCR; TCRdb keeps in-frame clones, though not all of them. Here the sample spans 150,000 to 180,000 clones, 90% to 95% being singletons. Points on this clone: The antigen remains undetermined.

This receptor was obtained from an adult who received the AZD1222 COVID-19 vaccine. Sample: peripheral blood, taken 28 days after the second AZD1222 dose. The chain uses TRBV18 and TRBJ1-5; tentatively, D is TRBD1 (5 bases). The CDR3 DNA sequence: TGTGCCAGCTCCCAGGGACTTCACCAGCATTTT. Its translation is CASSQGLHQHF. Complete variable domain (other parts from reference TRBV18 and TRBJ1-5): NAGVMQNPRHLVRRRGQEARLRCSPMKGHSHVYWYRQLPEEGLKFMVYLQKENIIDESGMPKERFSAEFPKEGPSILRIQQVVRGDSAAYFCASSQGLHQHFGDGTRLSIL.